The T cell receptor (beta chain) under discussion was sequenced for a study of cytomegalovirus exposure and HLA in healthy donors. Overall study context: Early released data had about 80 million unique TCRs, all coming from HLA-typed donors.

Comment on this clone: As yet, its antigen is unknown.

Vbeta (60) and Jbeta (13) primers were used in the PCR. Profiled with immunoSEQ multiplex PCR; TCRdb holds only in-frame clones, not every one. The profile shows about 150,000 clones, approximately 70% of them singletons. CDR1 is MNHEY, CDR2 SMNVEV, per germline (reference sequence). With 8 bases removed from V and 2 bases from J, the gap between germline ends came to 19 bases. The CDR3 is 15 amino acids. Overall study findings and caveats: Rare TCR sequences predominated, though certain public TCRs were found in many donors. In a later analysis, approximately 18,000 TCR beta sequences were associated with HLA alleles at 0.05 false discovery rate. Researchers reported in a later analysis that a missense DCLRE1C variant was tied to TCR beta V- and J-gene trimming.

The clonotype comes from a woman aged 55-69 years in good health and CMV-seropositive. The sequenced sample was PBMCs. The gene calls are TRBV27 and TRBJ2-7; perhaps TRBD2 as D (5 bases). The CDR3 DNA is TGTGCCAGCTCGCATCGAGGGCGCGGCACCTACGAGCAGTACTTC. As protein: CASSHRGRGTYEQYF.